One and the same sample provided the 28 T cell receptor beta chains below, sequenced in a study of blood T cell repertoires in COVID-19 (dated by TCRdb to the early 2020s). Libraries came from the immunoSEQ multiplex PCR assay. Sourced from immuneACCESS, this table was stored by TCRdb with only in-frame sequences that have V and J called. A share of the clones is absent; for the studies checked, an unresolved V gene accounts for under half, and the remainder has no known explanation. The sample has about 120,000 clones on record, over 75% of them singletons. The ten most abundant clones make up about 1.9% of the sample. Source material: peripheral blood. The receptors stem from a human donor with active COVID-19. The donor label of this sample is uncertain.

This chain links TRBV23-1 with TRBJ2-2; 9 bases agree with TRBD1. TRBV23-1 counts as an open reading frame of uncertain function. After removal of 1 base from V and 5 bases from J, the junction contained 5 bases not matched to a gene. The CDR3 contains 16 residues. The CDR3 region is CASSQFWGQGTGELFF. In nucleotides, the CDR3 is TGCGCCAGCAGTCAATTTTGGGGACAGGGAACCGGGGAGCTGTTTTTT.

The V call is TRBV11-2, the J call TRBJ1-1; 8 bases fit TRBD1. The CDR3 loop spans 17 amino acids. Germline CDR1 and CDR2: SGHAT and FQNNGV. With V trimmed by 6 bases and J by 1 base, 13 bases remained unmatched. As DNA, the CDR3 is TGTGCCAGCAGATCCCCTACAGGGGGACCGAAGAACACTGAAGCTTTCTTT. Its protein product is CASRSPTGGPKNTEAFF. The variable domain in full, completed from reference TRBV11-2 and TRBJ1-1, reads EAGVAQSPRYKIIEKRQSVAFWCNPISGHATLYWYQQILGQGPKLLIQFQNNGVVDDSQLPKDRFSAERLKGVDSTLKIQPAKLEDSAVYLCASRSPTGGPKNTEAFFGQGTRLTVV.

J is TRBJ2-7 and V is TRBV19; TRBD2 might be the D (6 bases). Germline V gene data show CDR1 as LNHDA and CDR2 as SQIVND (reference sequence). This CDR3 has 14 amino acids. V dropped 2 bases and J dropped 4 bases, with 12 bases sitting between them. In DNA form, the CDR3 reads TGTGCCAGTAGTATATCCGGGGACTCATACGAGCAGTACTTC. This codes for CASSISGDSYEQYF.

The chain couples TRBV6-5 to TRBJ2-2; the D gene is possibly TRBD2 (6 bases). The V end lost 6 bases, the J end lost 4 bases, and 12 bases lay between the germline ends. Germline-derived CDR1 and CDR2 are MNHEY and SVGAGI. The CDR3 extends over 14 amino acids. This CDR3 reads CASRGAGSTGELFF. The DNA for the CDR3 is TGTGCCAGCAGAGGGGCGGGGAGCACCGGGGAGCTGTTTTTT.

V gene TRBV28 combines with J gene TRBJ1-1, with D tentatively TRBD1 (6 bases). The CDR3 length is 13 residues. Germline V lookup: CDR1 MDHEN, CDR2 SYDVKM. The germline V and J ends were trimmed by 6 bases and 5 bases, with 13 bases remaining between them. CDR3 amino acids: CASRSGGRTEAFF. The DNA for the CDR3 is TGTGCCAGCAGGTCGGGGGGCAGGACTGAAGCTTTCTTT.

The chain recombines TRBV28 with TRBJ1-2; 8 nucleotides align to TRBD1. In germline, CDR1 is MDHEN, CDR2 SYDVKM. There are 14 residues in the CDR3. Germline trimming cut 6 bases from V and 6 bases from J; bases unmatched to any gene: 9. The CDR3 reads CASSPDRVGDGYTF. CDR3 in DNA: TGTGCCAGCAGCCCGGACAGGGTGGGCGATGGCTACACCTTC.

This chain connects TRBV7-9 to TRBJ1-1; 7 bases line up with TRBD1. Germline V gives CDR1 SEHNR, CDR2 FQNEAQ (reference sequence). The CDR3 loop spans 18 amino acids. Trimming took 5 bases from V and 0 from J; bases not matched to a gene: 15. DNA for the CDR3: TGTGCCAGCAGCACAAATCGGGACAGTTGGGGCCTGAACACTGAAGCTTTCTTT. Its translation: CASSTNRDSWGLNTEAFF. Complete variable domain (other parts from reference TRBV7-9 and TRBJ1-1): DTGVSQNPRHKITKRGQNVTFRCDPISEHNRLYWYRQTLGQGPEFLTYFQNEAQLEKSRLLSDRFSAERPKGSFSTLEIQRTEQGDSAMYLCASSTNRDSWGLNTEAFFGQGTRLTVV.

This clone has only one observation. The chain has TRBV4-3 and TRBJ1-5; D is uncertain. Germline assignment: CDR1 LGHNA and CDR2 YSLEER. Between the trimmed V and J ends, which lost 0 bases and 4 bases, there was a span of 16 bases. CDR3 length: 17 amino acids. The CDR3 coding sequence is TGCGCCAGCAGCCAAGATCTCGAGCACAGACGGAATCAGCCCCAGCATTTT. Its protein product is CASSQDLEHRRNQPQHF.

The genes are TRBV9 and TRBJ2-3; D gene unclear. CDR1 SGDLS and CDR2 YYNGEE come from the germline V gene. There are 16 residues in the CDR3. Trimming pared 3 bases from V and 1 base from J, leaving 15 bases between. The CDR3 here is CASSARMVLGTDTQYF. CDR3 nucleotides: TGTGCCAGCAGCGCGAGAATGGTATTGGGCACAGATACGCAGTATTTT.

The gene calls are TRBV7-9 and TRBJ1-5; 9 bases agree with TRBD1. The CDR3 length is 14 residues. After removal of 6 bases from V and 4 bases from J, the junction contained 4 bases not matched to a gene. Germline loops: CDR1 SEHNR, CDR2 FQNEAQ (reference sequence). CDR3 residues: CASRSGTGNQPQHF. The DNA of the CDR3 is TGTGCCAGCAGGTCCGGGACAGGGAATCAGCCCCAGCATTTT.

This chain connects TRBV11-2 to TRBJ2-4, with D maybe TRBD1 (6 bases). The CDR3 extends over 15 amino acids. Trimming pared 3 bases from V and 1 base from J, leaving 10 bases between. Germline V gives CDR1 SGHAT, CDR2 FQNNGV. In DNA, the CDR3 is TGTGCCAGCAGCTTGGGGGCAGGGGCCAAAAACATTCAGTACTTC. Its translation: CASSLGAGAKNIQYF.

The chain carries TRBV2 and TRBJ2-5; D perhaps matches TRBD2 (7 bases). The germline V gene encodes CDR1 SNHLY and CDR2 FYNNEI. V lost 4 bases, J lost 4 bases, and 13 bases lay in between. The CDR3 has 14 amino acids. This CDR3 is CASSVRGAGETQYF. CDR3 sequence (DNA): TGTGCCAGCAGTGTACGGGGGGCGGGAGAGACCCAGTACTTC.

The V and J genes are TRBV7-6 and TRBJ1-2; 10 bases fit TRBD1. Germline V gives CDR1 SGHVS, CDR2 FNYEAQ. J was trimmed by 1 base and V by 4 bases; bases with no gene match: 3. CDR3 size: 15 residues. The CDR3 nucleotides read TGTGCCAGCAGCTCCGGACAGGGGGGTAACTATGGCTACACCTTC. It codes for CASSSGQGGNYGYTF.

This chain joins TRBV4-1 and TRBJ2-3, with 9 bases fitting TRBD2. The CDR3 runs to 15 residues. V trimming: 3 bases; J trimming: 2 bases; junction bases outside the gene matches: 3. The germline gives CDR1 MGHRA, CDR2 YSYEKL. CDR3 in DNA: TGCGCCAGCAGCCATATAGCGGGAGACACAGATACGCAGTATTTT. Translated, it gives CASSHIAGDTDTQYF.

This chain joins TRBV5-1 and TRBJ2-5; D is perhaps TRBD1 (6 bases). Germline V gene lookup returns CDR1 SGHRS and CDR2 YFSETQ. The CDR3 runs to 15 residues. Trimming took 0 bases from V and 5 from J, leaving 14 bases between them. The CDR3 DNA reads TGCGCCAGCAGCTTGGGACAGGCCACCGGGGAGACCCAGTACTTC. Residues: CASSLGQATGETQYF.

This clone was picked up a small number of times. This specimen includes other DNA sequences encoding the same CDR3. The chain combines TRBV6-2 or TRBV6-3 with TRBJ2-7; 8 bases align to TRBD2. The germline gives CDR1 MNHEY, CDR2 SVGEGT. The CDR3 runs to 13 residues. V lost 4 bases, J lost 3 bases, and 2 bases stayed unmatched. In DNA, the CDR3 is TGTGCCAGCAGTTCCGGGACTAGCTACGAGCAGTACTTC. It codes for CASSSGTSYEQYF.

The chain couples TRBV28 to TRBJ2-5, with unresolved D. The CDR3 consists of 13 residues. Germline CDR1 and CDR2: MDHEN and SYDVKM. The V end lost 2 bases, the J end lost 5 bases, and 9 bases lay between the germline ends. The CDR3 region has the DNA TGTGCCAGCAGTTTACCGGGTCGGGAGACCCAGTACTTC. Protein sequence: CASSLPGRETQYF.

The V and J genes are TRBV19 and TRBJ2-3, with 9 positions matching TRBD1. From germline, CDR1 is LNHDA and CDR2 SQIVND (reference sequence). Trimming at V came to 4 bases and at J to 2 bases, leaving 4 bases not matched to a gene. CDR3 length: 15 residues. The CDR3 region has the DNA TGTGCCAGTAGTAAAGGGACAGGGTTCACAGATACGCAGTATTTT. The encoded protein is CASSKGTGFTDTQYF.

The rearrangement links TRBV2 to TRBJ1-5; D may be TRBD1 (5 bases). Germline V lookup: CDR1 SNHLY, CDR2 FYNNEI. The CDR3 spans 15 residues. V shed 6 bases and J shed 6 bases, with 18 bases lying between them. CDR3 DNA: TGTGCCAGCAGCGGCGACAGTTCGCCCACTCAGCCCCAGCATTTT. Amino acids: CASSGDSSPTQPQHF.

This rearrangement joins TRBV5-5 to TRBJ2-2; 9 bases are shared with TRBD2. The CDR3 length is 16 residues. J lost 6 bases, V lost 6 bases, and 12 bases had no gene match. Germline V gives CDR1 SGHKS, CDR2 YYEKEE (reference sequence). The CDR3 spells CASTSVAGGLSGELFF. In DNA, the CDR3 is TGTGCCAGCACCTCCGTCGCGGGGGGGTTATCCGGGGAGCTGTTTTTT.

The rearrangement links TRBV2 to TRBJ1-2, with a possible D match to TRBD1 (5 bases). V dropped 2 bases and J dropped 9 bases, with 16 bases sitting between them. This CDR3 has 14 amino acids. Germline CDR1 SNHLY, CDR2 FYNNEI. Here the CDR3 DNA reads TGTGCCAGCAGTGAACGGGGGGAAGGTAGGAGCTACACCTTC. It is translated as CASSERGEGRSYTF. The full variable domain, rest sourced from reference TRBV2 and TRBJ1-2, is EPEVTQTPSHQVTQMGQEVILRCVPISNHLYFYWYRQILGQKVEFLVSFYNNEISEKSEIFDDQFSVERPDGSNFTLKIRSTKLEDSAMYFCASSERGEGRSYTFGSGTRLTVV.

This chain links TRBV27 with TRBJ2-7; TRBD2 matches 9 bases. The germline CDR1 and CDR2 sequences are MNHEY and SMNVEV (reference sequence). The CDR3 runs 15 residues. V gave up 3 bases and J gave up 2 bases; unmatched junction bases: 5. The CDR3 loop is CASSFGAGGPYEQYF. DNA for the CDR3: TGTGCCAGCAGTTTTGGAGCGGGGGGTCCCTACGAGCAGTACTTC.

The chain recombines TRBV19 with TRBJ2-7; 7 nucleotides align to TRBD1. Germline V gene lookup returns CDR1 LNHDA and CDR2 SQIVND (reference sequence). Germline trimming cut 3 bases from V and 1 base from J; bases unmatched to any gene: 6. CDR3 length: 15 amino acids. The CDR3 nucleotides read TGTGCCAGTAGTATCACAGGGGTACCGTCCTACGAGCAGTACTTC. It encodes CASSITGVPSYEQYF.

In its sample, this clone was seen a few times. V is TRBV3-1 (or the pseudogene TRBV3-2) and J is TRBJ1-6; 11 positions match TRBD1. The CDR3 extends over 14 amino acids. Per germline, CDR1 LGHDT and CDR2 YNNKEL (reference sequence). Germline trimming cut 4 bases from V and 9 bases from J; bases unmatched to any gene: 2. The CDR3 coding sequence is TGTGCCAGCAGCCTGGGACAGGGGGGTTCACCCCTCCACTTT. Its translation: CASSLGQGGSPLHF.

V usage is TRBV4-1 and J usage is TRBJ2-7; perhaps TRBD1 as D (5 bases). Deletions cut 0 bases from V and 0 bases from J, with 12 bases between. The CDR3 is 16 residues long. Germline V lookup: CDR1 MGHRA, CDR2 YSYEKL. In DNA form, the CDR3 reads TGCGCCAGCAGCCAAGAGAGGCAGGGCCGCTCCTACGAGCAGTACTTC. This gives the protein CASSQERQGRSYEQYF.

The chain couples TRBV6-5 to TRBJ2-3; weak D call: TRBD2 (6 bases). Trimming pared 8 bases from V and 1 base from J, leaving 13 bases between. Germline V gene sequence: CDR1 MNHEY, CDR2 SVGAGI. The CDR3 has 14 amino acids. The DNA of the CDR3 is TGTGCCAGCTCTAAACCGGGAGGCACAGATACGCAGTATTTT. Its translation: CASSKPGGTDTQYF.

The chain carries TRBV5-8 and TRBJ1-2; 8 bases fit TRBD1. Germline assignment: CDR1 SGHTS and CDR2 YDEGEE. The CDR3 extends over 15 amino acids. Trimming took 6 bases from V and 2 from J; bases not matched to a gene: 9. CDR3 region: CASNSPGQANYGYTF. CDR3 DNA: TGTGCCAGCAACTCACCGGGACAGGCGAACTATGGCTACACCTTC.

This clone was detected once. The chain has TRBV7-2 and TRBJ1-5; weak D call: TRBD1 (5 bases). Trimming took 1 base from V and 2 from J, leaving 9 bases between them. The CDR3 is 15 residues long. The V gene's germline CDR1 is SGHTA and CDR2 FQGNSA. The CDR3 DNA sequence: TGTGCCAGCAGCTTAGGGGGGAGGGGCAATCAGCCCCAGCATTTT. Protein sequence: CASSLGGRGNQPQHF.